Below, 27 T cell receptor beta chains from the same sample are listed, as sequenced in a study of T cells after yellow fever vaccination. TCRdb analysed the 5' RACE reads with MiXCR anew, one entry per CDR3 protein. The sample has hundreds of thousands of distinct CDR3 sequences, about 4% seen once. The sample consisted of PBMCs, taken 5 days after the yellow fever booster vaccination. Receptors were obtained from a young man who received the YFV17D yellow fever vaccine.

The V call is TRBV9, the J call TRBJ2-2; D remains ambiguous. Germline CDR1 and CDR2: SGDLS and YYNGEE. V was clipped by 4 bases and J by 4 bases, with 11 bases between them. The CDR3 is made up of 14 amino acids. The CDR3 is CASSTYPATGELFF. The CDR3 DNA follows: TGTGCCAGCAGCACCTACCCAGCCACCGGGGAGCTGTTTTTT.

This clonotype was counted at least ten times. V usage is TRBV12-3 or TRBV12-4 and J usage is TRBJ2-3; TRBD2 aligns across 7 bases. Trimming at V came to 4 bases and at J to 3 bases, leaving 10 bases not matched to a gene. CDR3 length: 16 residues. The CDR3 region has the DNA TGTGCCAGCAGTTATTGGGGGGGAGCTGGTACAGATACGCAGTATTTT. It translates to CASSYWGGAGTDTQYF.

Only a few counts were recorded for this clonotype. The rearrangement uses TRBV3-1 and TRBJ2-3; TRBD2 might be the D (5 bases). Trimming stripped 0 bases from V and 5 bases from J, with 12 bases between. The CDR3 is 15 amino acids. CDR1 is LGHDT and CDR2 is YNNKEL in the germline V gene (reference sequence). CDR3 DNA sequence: TGTGCCAGCAGCCAAGAGTCTAGCAGTGGAGATACGCAGTATTTT. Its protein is CASSQESSSGDTQYF.

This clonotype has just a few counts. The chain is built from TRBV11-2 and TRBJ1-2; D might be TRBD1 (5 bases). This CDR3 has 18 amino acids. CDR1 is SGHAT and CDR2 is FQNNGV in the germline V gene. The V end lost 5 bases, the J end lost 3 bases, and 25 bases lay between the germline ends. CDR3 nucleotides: TGTGCCAGCAGCCCGGGGGATCAGGGAGTCAACCCGGACTATGGCTACACCTTC. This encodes CASSPGDQGVNPDYGYTF. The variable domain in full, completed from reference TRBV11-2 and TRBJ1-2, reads EAGVAQSPRYKIIEKRQSVAFWCNPISGHATLYWYQQILGQGPKLLIQFQNNGVVDDSQLPKDRFSAERLKGVDSTLKIQPAKLEDSAVYLCASSPGDQGVNPDYGYTFGSGTRLTVV.

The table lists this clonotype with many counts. CDR3 protein: CASSLEGSETQYF. The CDR3 region has the DNA TGCGCCAGCAGCTTGGAGGGCAGCGAGACCCAGTACTTC. The gene calls are TRBV5-1 and TRBJ2-5; no firm D call. CDR3 length: 13 amino acids. Looked up from germline, CDR1 is SGHRS and CDR2 is YFSETQ. The V end was cut by 0 bases, the J end by 5 bases, with 8 bases between. The full variable domain, rest sourced from reference TRBV5-1 and TRBJ2-5, is KAGVTQTPRYLIKTRGQQVTLSCSPISGHRSVSWYQQTPGQGLQFLFEYFSETQRNKGNFPGRFSGRQFSNSRSEMNVSTLELGDSALYLCASSLEGSETQYFGPGTRLLVL.

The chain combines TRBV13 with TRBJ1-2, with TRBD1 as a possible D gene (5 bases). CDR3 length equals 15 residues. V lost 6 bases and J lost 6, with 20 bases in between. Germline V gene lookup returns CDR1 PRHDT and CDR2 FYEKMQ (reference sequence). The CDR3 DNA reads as TGTGCCAGCAGTAATAACGCAGGGATAGCGGATGGCTACACCTTC. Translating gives CASSNNAGIADGYTF.

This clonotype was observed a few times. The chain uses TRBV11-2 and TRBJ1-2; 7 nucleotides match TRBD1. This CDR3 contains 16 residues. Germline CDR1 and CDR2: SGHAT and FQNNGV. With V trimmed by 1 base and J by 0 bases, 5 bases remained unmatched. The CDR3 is CASSLVTGPTNYGYTF. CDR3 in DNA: TGTGCCAGCAGCTTAGTGACAGGGCCCACTAACTATGGCTACACCTTC.

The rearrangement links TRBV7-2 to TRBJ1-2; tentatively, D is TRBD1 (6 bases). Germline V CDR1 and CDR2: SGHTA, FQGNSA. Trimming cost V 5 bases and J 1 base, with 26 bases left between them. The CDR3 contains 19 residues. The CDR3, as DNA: TGTGCCAGCAGCACAATCCCCGGACAGTGGGCATTTTATAACTATGGCTACACCTTC. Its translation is CASSTIPGQWAFYNYGYTF.

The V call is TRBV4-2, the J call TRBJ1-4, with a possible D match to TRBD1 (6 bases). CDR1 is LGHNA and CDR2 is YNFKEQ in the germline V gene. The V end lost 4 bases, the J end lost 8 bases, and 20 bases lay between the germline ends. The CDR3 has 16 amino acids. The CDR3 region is CASSPDHGQGTEKLFF. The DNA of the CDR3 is TGTGCCAGCAGCCCCGATCACGGTCAGGGGACGGAAAAACTGTTTTTT.

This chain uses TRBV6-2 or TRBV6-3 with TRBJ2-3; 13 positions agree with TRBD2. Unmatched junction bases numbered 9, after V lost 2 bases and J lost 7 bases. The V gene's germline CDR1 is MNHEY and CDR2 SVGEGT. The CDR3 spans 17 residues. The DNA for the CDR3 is TGTGCCAGCAGTTACGCGGGACTAGCGGGACGTACGTATACGCAGTATTTT. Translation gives CASSYAGLAGRTYTQYF.

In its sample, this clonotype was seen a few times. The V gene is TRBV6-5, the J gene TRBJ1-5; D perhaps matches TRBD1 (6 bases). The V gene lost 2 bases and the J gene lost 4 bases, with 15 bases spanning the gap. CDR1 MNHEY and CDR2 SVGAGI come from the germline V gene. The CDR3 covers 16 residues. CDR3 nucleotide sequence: TGTGCCAGCAGTTACCTCTCGGGGGGCCGAAATCAGCCCCAGCATTTT. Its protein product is CASSYLSGGRNQPQHF.

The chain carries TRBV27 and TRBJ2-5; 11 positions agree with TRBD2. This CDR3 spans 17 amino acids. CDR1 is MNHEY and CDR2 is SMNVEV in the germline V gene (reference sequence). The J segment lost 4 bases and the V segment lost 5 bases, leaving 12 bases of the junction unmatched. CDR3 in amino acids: CASSPGISGGATETQYF. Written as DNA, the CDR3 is TGTGCCAGCAGTCCAGGAATTAGCGGGGGGGCCACAGAGACCCAGTACTTC.

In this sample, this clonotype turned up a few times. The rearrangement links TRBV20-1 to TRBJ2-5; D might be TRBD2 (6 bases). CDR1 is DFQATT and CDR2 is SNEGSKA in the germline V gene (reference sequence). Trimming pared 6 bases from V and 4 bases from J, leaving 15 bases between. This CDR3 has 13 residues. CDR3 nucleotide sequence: TGCAGTGCCCCTGGACTACGACCAGAGACCCAGTACTTC. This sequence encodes CSAPGLRPETQYF.

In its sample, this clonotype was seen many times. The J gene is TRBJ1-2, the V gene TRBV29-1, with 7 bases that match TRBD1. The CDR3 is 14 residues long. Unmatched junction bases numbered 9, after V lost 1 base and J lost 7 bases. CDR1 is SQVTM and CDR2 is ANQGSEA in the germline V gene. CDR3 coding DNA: TGCAGCGTTGAAGCGCAGGGACAGCTCTCTGGCTACACCTTC. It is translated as CSVEAQGQLSGYTF.

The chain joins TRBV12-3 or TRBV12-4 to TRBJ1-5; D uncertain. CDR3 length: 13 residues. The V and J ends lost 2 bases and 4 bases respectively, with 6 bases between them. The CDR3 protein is CASSLHRNQPQHF. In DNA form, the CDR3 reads TGTGCCAGCAGTTTACACCGAAATCAGCCCCAGCATTTT.

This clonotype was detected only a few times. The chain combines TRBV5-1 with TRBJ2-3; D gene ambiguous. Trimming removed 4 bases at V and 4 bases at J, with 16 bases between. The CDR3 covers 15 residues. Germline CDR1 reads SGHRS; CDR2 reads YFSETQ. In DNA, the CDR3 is TGCGCCAGCAGCCCGGACGTACCTGGGGCAGATACGCAGTATTTT. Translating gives CASSPDVPGADTQYF.

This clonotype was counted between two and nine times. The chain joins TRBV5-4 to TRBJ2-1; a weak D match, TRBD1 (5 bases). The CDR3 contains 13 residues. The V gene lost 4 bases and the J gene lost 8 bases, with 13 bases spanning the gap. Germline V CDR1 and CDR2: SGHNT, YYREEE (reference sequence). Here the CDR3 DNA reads TGTGCCAGCAGCCGAAGTCAGGGCTATGAGCAGTTCTTC. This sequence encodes CASSRSQGYEQFF.

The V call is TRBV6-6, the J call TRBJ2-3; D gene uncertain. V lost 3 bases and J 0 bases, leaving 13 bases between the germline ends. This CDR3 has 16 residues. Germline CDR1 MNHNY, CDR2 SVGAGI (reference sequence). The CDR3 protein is CASSYWAFGSTDTQYF. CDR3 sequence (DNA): TGTGCCAGCAGTTATTGGGCCTTCGGTAGCACAGATACGCAGTATTTT.

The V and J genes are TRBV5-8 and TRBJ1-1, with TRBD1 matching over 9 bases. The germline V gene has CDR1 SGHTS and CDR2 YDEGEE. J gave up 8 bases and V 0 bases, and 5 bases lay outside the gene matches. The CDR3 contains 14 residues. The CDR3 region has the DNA TGTGCCAGCAGCTTGGGAACAGGGGGCTCGGAAGCTTTCTTT. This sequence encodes CASSLGTGGSEAFF.

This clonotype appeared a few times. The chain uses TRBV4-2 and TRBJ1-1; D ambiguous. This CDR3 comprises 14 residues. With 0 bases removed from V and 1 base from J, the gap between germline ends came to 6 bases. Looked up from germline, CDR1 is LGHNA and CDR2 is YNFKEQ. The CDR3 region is CASSQDWANTEAFF. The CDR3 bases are TGTGCCAGCAGCCAAGATTGGGCGAACACTGAAGCTTTCTTT.

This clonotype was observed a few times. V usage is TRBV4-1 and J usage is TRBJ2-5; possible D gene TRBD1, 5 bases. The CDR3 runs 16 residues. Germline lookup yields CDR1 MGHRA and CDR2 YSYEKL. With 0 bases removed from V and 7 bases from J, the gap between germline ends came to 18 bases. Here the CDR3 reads CASSQEGAGRPRTQYF. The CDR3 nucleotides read TGCGCCAGCAGCCAAGAAGGGGCAGGACGCCCAAGGACCCAGTACTTC.

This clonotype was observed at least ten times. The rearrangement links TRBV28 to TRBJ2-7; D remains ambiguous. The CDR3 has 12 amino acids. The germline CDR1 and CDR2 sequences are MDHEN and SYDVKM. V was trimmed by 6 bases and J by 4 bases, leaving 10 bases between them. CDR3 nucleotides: TGTGCCAGCAGCTCCAGAAGATACGAGCAGTACGTC. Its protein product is CASSSRRYEQYV.

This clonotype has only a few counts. The CDR3 here is CASSYSLSAEGETQYF. CDR3 bases: TGTGCCAGCAGTTACTCCCTGTCAGCGGAAGGAGAGACCCAGTACTTC. This chain links TRBV6-6 with TRBJ2-5; D is possibly TRBD2 (5 bases). CDR1 and CDR2 (germline): MNHNY, SVGAGI (reference sequence). This CDR3 contains 16 residues. The V gene lost 0 bases and the J gene lost 4 bases, with 15 bases spanning the gap.

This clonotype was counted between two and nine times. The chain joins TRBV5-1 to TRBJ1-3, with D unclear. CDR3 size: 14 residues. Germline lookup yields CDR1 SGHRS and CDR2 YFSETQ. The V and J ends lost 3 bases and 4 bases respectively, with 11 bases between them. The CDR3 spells CASSSGPGGNTIYF. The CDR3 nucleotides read TGCGCCAGCAGCTCCGGGCCAGGAGGAAACACCATATATTTT.

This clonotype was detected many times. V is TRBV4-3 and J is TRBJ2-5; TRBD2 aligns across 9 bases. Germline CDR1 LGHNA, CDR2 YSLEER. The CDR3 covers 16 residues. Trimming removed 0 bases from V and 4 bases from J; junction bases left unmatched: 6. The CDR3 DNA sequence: TGCGCCAGCAGCCAAGAGTTCGCGGGGGGGCCAGAGACCCAGTACTTC. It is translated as CASSQEFAGGPETQYF.

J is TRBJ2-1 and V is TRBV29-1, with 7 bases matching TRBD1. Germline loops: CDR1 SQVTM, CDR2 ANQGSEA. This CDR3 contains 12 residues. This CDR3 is CRGDRAYNEQFF. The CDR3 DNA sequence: TGCAGAGGAGACAGGGCGTACAATGAGCAGTTCTTC.

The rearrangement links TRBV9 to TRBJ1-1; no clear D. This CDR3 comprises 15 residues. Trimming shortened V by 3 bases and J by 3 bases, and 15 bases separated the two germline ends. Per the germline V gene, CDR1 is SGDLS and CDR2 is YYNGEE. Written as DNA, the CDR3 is TGTGCCAGCAGCGGTGAAGGGTTTTGGGACACTGAAGCTTTCTTT. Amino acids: CASSGEGFWDTEAFF.